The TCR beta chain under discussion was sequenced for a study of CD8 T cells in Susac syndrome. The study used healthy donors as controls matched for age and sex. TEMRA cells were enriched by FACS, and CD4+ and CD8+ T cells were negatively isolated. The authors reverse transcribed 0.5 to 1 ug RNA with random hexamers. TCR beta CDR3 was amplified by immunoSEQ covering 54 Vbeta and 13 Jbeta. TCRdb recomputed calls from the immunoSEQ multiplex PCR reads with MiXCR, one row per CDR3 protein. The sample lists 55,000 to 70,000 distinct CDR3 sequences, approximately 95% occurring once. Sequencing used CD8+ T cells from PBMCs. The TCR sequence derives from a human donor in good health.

CDR3 amino acids: CASSLGQYSGNTIYF. CDR3 DNA sequence: TGTGCCAGCAGCTTAGGGCAGTACTCTGGAAACACCATATATTTT. The chain uses TRBV7-9 and TRBJ1-3; no clear D gene. The CDR3 consists of 15 residues. Trimming stripped 1 base from V and 0 bases from J, with 7 bases between. In germline, CDR1 is SEHNR, CDR2 FQNEAQ (reference sequence).